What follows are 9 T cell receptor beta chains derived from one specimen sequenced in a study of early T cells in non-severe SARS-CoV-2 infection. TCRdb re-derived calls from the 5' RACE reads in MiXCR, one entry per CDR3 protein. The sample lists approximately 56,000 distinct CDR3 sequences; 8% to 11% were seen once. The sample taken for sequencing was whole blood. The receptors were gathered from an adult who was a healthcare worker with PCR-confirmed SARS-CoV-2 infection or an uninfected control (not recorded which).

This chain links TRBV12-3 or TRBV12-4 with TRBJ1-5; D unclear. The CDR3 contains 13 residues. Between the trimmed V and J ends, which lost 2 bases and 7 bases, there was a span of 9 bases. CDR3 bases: TGTGCCAGCAGTTTATTAAGGGAGCAGCCCCAGCATTTT. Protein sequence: CASSLLREQPQHF.

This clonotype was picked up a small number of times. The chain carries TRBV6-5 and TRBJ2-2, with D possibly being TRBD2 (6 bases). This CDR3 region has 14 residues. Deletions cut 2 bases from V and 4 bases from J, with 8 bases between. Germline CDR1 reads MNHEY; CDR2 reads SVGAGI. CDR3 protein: CASSYGRFTGELFF. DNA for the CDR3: TGTGCCAGCAGTTACGGGAGGTTCACCGGGGAGCTGTTTTTT.

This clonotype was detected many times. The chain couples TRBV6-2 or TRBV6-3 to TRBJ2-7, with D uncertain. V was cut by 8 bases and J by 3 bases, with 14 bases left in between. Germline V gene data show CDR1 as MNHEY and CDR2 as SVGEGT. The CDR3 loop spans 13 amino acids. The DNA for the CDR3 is TGTGCCAGCGAAACGGACGTGAACTACGAGCAGTACTTC. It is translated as CASETDVNYEQYF.

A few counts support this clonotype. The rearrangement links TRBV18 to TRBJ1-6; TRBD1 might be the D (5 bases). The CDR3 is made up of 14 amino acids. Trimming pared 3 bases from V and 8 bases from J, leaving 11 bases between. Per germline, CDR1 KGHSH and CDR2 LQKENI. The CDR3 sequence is CASSPAGSDSPLHF. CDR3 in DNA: TGTGCCAGCTCACCGGCAGGGTCTGATTCACCCCTCCACTTT.

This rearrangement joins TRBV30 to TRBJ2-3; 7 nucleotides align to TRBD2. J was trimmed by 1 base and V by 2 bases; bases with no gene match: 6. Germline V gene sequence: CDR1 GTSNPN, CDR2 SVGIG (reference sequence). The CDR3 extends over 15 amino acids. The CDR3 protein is CAWSTTSARTDTQYF. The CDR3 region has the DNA TGTGCCTGGAGTACTACTAGCGCCCGCACAGATACGCAGTATTTT. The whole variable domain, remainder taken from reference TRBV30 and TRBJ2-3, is SQTIHQWPATLVQPVGSPLSLECTVEGTSNPNLYWYRQAAGRGLQLLFYSVGIGQISSEVPQNLSASRPQDRQFILSSKKLLLSDSGFYLCAWSTTSARTDTQYFGPGTRLTVL.

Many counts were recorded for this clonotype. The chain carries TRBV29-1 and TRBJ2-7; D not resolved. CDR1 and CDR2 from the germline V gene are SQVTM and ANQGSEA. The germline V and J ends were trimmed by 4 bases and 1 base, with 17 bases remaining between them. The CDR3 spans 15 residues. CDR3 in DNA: TGCAGCGTTGTCCGGCAGGTTCTTCATTCCTACGAGCAGTACTTC. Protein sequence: CSVVRQVLHSYEQYF.

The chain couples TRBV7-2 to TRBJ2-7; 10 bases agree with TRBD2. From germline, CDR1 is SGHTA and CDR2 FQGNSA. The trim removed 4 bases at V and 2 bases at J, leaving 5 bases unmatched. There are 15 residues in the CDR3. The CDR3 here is CASSWGLASTYEQYF. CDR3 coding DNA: TGTGCCAGCAGCTGGGGACTAGCGAGCACCTACGAGCAGTACTTC.

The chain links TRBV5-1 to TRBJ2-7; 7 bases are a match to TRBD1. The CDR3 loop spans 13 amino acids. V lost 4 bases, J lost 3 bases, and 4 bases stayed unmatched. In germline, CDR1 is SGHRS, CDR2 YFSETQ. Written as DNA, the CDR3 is TGCGCCAGCAGCCGACAGGGTGACTACGAGCAGTACTTC. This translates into CASSRQGDYEQYF.

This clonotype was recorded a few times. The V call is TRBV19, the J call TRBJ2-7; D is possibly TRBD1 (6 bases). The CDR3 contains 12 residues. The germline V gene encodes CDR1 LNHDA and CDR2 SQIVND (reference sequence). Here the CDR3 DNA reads TGTGCGAGTGGTCAACAGGGCTACGAGCAGTACTTC. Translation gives CASGQQGYEQYF.